This TCR beta chain was observed in a study of cytomegalovirus exposure and HLA in healthy donors. Whole-study results and caveats: For most TCR beta V segments, an earlier analysis put the productive rate at about 87% or about 30% of the time. Sequencing likely caused a cluster of highly shared sequence variants. Links to common viral pathogens appeared, in a later analysis, for several of the most significant clusters.

A word on this clone: As yet, its antigen is unknown.

The study ran its PCR with 60 Vbeta and 13 Jbeta primers. Sequenced by immunoSEQ multiplex PCR; TCRdb stores in-frame clones only, minus some. Found here are over 95,000 clones, under 85% of them singletons; the top ten hold 11%. The germline gives CDR1 SGHAT, CDR2 FQNNGV. V lost 11 bases and J lost 2; bases outside the gene matches: 5. The CDR3 runs to 13 residues. Despite likely unrecorded immune exposures, the donors were nominally healthy at the time of sampling. This sequence joins TRBV11-2 and TRBJ2-2, with 7 bases aligning to TRBD1. This TCR derives from a man in his forties or fifties in good health and CMV-seropositive. Sequencing was done on a sample of PBMCs. The CDR3 protein is CAQGGLNTGELFF. The CDR3 DNA is TGTGCCCAAGGGGGCTTAAACACCGGGGAGCTGTTTTTT.